These 27 T cell receptor beta chains came from one sample sequenced in a study of regulatory T cells in long-lasting Graves disease. Arm-PCR of CDR3 regions and iRepertoire HTBI primers were the basis on which TCR beta libraries were built. TCRdb redid the calling of the multiplex PCR reads with MiXCR, one entry per CDR3 protein. The repertoire consists of 300,000 to 400,000 distinct CDR3 sequences, with around 15% occurring once and the leading ten covering about a fifth. The time point here: newly diagnosed GD, antithyroid drugs for less than 3 months. RNA from PBMCs was the source of the TCR library. Specimen: peripheral blood mononuclear cells (PBMCs), collected at new diagnosis, from a patient treated with antithyroid drugs. The receptors were sampled from a female donor with Graves disease.

The sample holds many counts of this clonotype. This rearrangement joins TRBV7-3 to TRBJ2-2, with 7 bases lining up with TRBD1. In germline, CDR1 is SGHTA, CDR2 FQGTGA. The CDR3 totals 17 residues. V shed 3 bases and J 0 bases; nucleotides not matched to a gene: 7. CDR3 protein: CASSFIPGQTNTGELFF. In DNA form, the CDR3 reads TGTGCCAGCAGCTTTATCCCGGGACAGACGAACACCGGGGAGCTGTTTTTT.

This clonotype was picked up many times. V and J are TRBV5-1 and TRBJ1-5, with D perhaps TRBD1 (5 bases). The V end lost 1 base, the J end lost 2 bases, and 10 bases lay between the germline ends. Germline loops: CDR1 SGHRS, CDR2 YFSETQ. The CDR3 has 15 amino acids. This CDR3 reads CASSLWGGGNQPQHF. CDR3 sequence (DNA): TGCGCCAGCAGCTTGTGGGGGGGAGGCAATCAGCCCCAGCATTTT.

The chain recombines TRBV5-4 with TRBJ2-2; 13 bases map to TRBD2. The CDR3 is made up of 18 amino acids. V lost 4 bases to trimming and J lost 4 bases; unmatched junction nucleotides: 10. In germline, CDR1 is SGHNT, CDR2 YYREEE (reference sequence). Written as DNA, the CDR3 is TGTGCCAGCAGCCCACTAGCGGGAGGGCCTGATACCACCGGGGAGCTGTTTTTT. This sequence encodes CASSPLAGGPDTTGELFF.

This clonotype turned up a few times. The chain has TRBV2 and TRBJ2-6; possible D gene TRBD2, 5 bases. Trimming stripped 1 base from V and 4 bases from J, with 14 bases between. The CDR3 is 17 residues long. CDR1 and CDR2 from the germline V gene are SNHLY and FYNNEI. The chain's CDR3 is CASSEDPGLWGANVLTF. As DNA, the CDR3 is TGTGCCAGCAGTGAAGACCCGGGATTGTGGGGGGCCAACGTCCTGACTTTC.

This clonotype was counted ten times or more. This chain uses TRBV9 with TRBJ2-2, with unresolved D. This CDR3 has 13 residues. Germline-derived CDR1 and CDR2 are SGDLS and YYNGEE. V was trimmed by 3 bases and J by 5 bases, leaving 8 bases between them. CDR3 coding DNA: TGTGCCAGCAGCGACGCCCTGACCGGGGAGCTGTTTTTT. It encodes CASSDALTGELFF. The variable domain in full, with the rest retrieved from reference TRBV9 and TRBJ2-2, is DSGVTQTPKHLITATGQRVTLRCSPRSGDLSVYWYQQSLDQGLQFLIQYYNGEERAKGNILERFSAQQFPDLHSELNLSSLELGDSALYFCASSDALTGELFFGEGSRLTVL.

This clonotype was observed many times. The chain is built from TRBV6-5 and TRBJ2-7; TRBD1 is a possible D gene (5 bases). This CDR3 comprises 14 residues. Germline loops: CDR1 MNHEY, CDR2 SVGAGI. V was trimmed by 2 bases and J by 2 bases, leaving 10 bases between them. CDR3 region: CASSYARGAYEQYF. Here the CDR3 DNA reads TGTGCCAGCAGTTACGCTAGGGGCGCCTACGAGCAGTACTTC.

With respect to this clonotype: A much larger clone differs from this one at a single base, so this may be a read error. CDR3 coding DNA: TGTGCCAGCAGCTTAGCTGGGGGATTCACAGATACGCAGTATTTT. Residues: CASSLAGGFTDTQYF. V usage is TRBV7-2 and J usage is TRBJ2-3; D tentatively reads TRBD1 or TRBD2 (5 bases each). Trimming cost V 0 bases and J 2 bases, with 9 bases left between them. Germline V gene sequence: CDR1 SGHTA, CDR2 FQGNSA. CDR3 length: 15 amino acids.

This clonotype was counted at least ten times. V usage is TRBV5-1 and J usage is TRBJ2-7; D not certain. Trimming left V 0 bases short and J 2 bases short, with 9 bases between. The CDR3 has 14 residues. The germline gives CDR1 SGHRS, CDR2 YFSETQ. Here the CDR3 reads CASSLVGETYEQYF. The CDR3 DNA is TGCGCCAGCAGCTTGGTTGGTGAAACCTACGAGCAGTACTTC.

This chain links TRBV4-3 with TRBJ2-6, with 9 bases that match TRBD1. The CDR3 loop spans 16 amino acids. Losses at the gene ends were 9 bases for V and 1 base for J; bases not matched to a gene: 7. CDR1 is LGHNA, CDR2 YSLEER, per germline. The CDR3 DNA follows: TGCGCCAGTTCCGGGACAGGGCTATCTGGGGCCAACGTCCTGACTTTC. Amino acid sequence: CASSGTGLSGANVLTF.

This clonotype was seen at least ten times. The chain recombines TRBV20-1 with TRBJ1-4; a possible D gene is TRBD1 (6 bases). The CDR3 consists of 14 residues. Germline CDR1 is DFQATT and CDR2 is SNEGSKA (reference sequence). Trimming shortened V by 8 bases and J by 6 bases, and 19 bases separated the two germline ends. The CDR3 DNA follows: TGCAGTCCTGTGAAGGCGGCAGGGGATGAAAAACTGTTTTTT. Translation gives CSPVKAAGDEKLFF.

The sample holds many counts of this clonotype. This chain uses TRBV12-3 or TRBV12-4 with TRBJ1-1; D unresolved. Trimming took 5 bases from V and 0 from J, leaving 13 bases between them. This CDR3 is built from 15 residues. The CDR3 DNA sequence: TGTGCCAGCAGTCGTAGTGAGAGGGTGAACACTGAAGCTTTCTTT. Translation gives CASSRSERVNTEAFF.

At least ten counts were recorded for this clonotype. The gene calls are TRBV2 and TRBJ2-1; a possible D gene is TRBD2 (6 bases). V was clipped by 4 bases and J by 9 bases, with 22 bases between them. CDR3 length: 16 amino acids. Germline values: CDR1 SNHLY, CDR2 FYNNEI. The CDR3 bases are TGTGCCAGCAGTGCAAAATCGCTAGCGCCTGAGGGTGAGCAGTTCTTC. It codes for CASSAKSLAPEGEQFF.

This clonotype was detected many times. The CDR3 DNA reads TGTGCCAGCAGCCTAACCCGGGACTACTCCTACGAGCAGTACTTC. This sequence encodes CASSLTRDYSYEQYF. The rearrangement links TRBV27 to TRBJ2-7; TRBD2 matches at 7 bases. V lost 6 bases and J lost 0; bases outside the gene matches: 8. The CDR3 runs to 15 residues. The V gene's germline CDR1 is MNHEY and CDR2 SMNVEV (reference sequence).

This clonotype was recorded many times. The CDR3 region is CASHPCRTEGFRYEQYF. The DNA of the CDR3 is TGTGCCAGCCACCCCTGCAGGACAGAAGGGTTTCGCTACGAGCAGTACTTC. The chain couples TRBV28 to TRBJ2-7; D is perhaps TRBD1 (6 bases). CDR3 length: 17 residues. V was pared by 8 bases and J by 3 bases, with 26 bases between. Germline CDR1 reads MDHEN; CDR2 reads SYDVKM.

This clonotype was observed many times. The chain combines TRBV27 with TRBJ1-4, with TRBD1 as a possible D gene (5 bases). The germline V gene has CDR1 MNHEY and CDR2 SMNVEV (reference sequence). The length of the CDR3 is 15 residues. V lost 6 bases and J 8 bases, leaving 19 bases between the germline ends. The CDR3 coding sequence is TGTGCCAGCAGCCGAACGGGGCCGGATAGGGAAAAACTGTTTTTT. The encoded protein is CASSRTGPDREKLFF.

This clonotype was detected ten times or more. This chain's CDR3 is CASSSAPSSYNEQFF. CDR3 sequence (DNA): TGTGCCAGCAGTTCCGCCCCCAGCTCCTACAATGAGCAGTTCTTC. This chain uses TRBV12-3 or TRBV12-4 with TRBJ2-1; D is undetermined. V gave up 4 bases and J gave up 0 bases, with 10 bases separating them. The CDR3 is made up of 15 amino acids.

The CDR3 is CASSPRLYSGRFLDTGELFF. Here the CDR3 DNA reads TGTGCCAGCAGCCCCCGACTGTACAGCGGGAGGTTCTTAGACACCGGGGAGCTGTTTTTT. The chain links TRBV3-1 to TRBJ2-2; 9 bases map to TRBD2. CDR3 length equals 20 residues. V was pared by 4 bases and J by 3 bases, with 18 bases of the junction left unmatched. Looked up from germline, CDR1 is LGHDT and CDR2 is YNNKEL (reference sequence).

This clonotype was seen repeatedly, ten times or more. CDR3 in DNA: TGTGCCAGCAGTCCCACCGACCGTGGATGGGCCTTCTATAGCACAGATACGCAGTATTTT. It translates to CASSPTDRGWAFYSTDTQYF. The genes are TRBV28 and TRBJ2-3; no reliable D call. The length of the CDR3 is 20 residues. Trimming removed 5 bases at V and 0 bases at J, with 27 bases between. Germline CDR1 and CDR2: MDHEN and SYDVKM.

This clonotype was observed at least ten times. This rearrangement joins TRBV5-1 to TRBJ1-1; D gene uncertain. CDR3 size: 12 residues. CDR1 and CDR2 from the germline V gene are SGHRS and YFSETQ. V lost 4 bases to trimming and J lost 7 bases, with 11 bases between them. CDR3: CASSLKDGEAFF. CDR3 in DNA: TGCGCCAGCAGCCTGAAGGACGGTGAAGCTTTCTTT.

This clonotype was found many times. This chain uses TRBV20-1 with TRBJ1-2; 8 bases align to TRBD1. V gave up 3 bases and J gave up 4 bases; unmatched junction bases: 7. CDR1 is DFQATT, CDR2 SNEGSKA, per germline (reference sequence). The CDR3 contains 14 residues. The CDR3 protein is CSASYRTGSYGYTF. In DNA form, the CDR3 reads TGCAGTGCTAGCTATAGGACAGGGAGCTATGGCTACACCTTC.

This clonotype was seen repeatedly, ten times or more. The chain uses TRBV7-3 and TRBJ2-1; D perhaps matches TRBD1 (6 bases). The V gene lost 3 bases and the J gene lost 10 bases, with 16 bases spanning the gap. This CDR3 comprises 14 residues. The germline CDR1 and CDR2 sequences are SGHTA and FQGTGA. CDR3 loop: CASSFAPGTREQFF. The CDR3 coding sequence is TGTGCCAGCAGCTTCGCCCCCGGGACACGAGAGCAGTTCTTC.

This clonotype was recorded many times. This chain connects TRBV7-2 to TRBJ2-7, with TRBD1 matching over 7 bases. Germline V gives CDR1 SGHTA, CDR2 FQGNSA. V lost 5 bases to trimming and J lost 11 bases; unmatched junction nucleotides: 15. The CDR3 is 14 amino acids. Here the CDR3 reads CASSGPGQRTAEYF. CDR3 coding DNA: TGTGCCAGCAGCGGCCCGGGACAGCGGACGGCGGAGTACTTC.

The chain combines TRBV11-2 with TRBJ2-7; 7 nucleotides match TRBD1. J gave up 2 bases and V 5 bases, and 18 bases lay outside the gene matches. The CDR3 runs 18 residues. Per the germline V gene, CDR1 is SGHAT and CDR2 is FQNNGV. CDR3 in DNA: TGTGCCAGCAGCCCAGAAGTCTTATCCGGGACAGAGCCCTACGAGCAGTACTTC. Protein product: CASSPEVLSGTEPYEQYF.

This clonotype was seen ten or more times. The chain is built from TRBV7-8 and TRBJ1-1, with D possibly TRBD1 on 5 matching bases. The germline V and J ends were trimmed by 1 base and 4 bases, with 16 bases remaining between them. This CDR3 spans 16 amino acids. CDR1 is SGHVS and CDR2 is FQNEAQ in the germline V gene. The CDR3 nucleotides read TGTGCCAGCAGCTTAGTGACAGACCCTGTCATCACTGAAGCTTTCTTT. Amino acid sequence: CASSLVTDPVITEAFF.

The CDR3 loop is CASKVGGPEQYF. In DNA, the CDR3 is TGTGCCAGCAAGGTCGGGGGACCCGAGCAGTACTTC. V usage is TRBV12-3 or TRBV12-4 and J usage is TRBJ2-7, with D perhaps TRBD2 (6 bases). The CDR3 runs to 12 residues. With 7 bases removed from V and 6 bases from J, the gap between germline ends came to 13 bases.

In DNA, the CDR3 is TGCGCCAGCAGCTTGTTGCCTGAGCGGGAGGTCAAAAACATTCAGTACTTC. It specifies CASSLLPEREVKNIQYF. The chain employs TRBV5-1 and TRBJ2-4; 9 bases are shared with TRBD2. After removal of 1 base from V and 3 bases from J, the junction contained 8 bases not matched to a gene. The CDR3 totals 17 residues. CDR1 and CDR2 (germline): SGHRS, YFSETQ.

The table lists this clonotype with many counts. An end of the junction does not agree with germline; a read error may underlie this. The rearrangement links TRBV5-1 to TRBJ2-3; no clear D gene. CDR3 size: 14 residues. Germline-derived CDR1 and CDR2 are SGHRS and YFSETQ. The chain's CDR3 is CASSPESLTDTQYF. In DNA, the CDR3 is TGTGCCAGCAGCCCGGAGTCCCTCACAGATACGCAGTATTTT.